The 24 T cell receptor beta chains reported below all come from one sample, sequenced in a study of early T cells in non-severe SARS-CoV-2 infection. TCRdb reprocessed the 5' RACE reads via MiXCR and lists one record per CDR3 protein. Of tens of thousands of distinct CDR3 sequences listed, 8.5% to 10% were seen once; the top ten hold 3.9%. The source material was whole blood, sampled at baseline. The source is an adult who was a healthcare worker with PCR-confirmed SARS-CoV-2 infection or an uninfected control (not recorded which).

This clonotype was counted a few times. The chain recombines TRBV5-1 with TRBJ2-1; 9 bases are a match to TRBD2. The germline CDR1 and CDR2 sequences are SGHRS and YFSETQ. The CDR3 consists of 15 residues. V trimming: 4 bases; J trimming: 6 bases; junction bases outside the gene matches: 8. In DNA, the CDR3 is TGCGCCAGCAGCGGGACTAGCCTTTATCGCAATGAGCAGTTCTTC. It is translated as CASSGTSLYRNEQFF.

This clonotype was detected many times. The chain links TRBV7-9 to TRBJ2-7, with TRBD1 matching 7 bases. Germline V lookup: CDR1 SEHNR, CDR2 FQNEAQ (reference sequence). The CDR3 totals 15 residues. Losses at the gene ends were 5 bases for V and 4 bases for J; bases not matched to a gene: 11. The CDR3, as DNA: TGTGCCAGCAGCGGAACAAAGGGGGCGACTTACGAGCAGTACTTC. Translation: CASSGTKGATYEQYF. Looking up the rest from reference TRBV7-9 and TRBJ2-7 gives the full variable domain: DTGVSQNPRHKITKRGQNVTFRCDPISEHNRLYWYRQTLGQGPEFLTYFQNEAQLEKSRLLSDRFSAERPKGSFSTLEIQRTEQGDSAMYLCASSGTKGATYEQYFGPGTRLTVT.

This clonotype occurred many times. The chain links TRBV7-9 to TRBJ1-2; D call uncertain. V lost 3 bases to trimming and J lost 1 base, with 9 bases between them. This CDR3 comprises 14 residues. Per germline, CDR1 SEHNR and CDR2 FQNEAQ (reference sequence). The CDR3 region has the DNA TGTGCCAGCAGCTTTGCAGGCCTTAACTATGGCTACACCTTC. It codes for CASSFAGLNYGYTF.

In its sample, this clonotype was seen many times. The genes are TRBV27 and TRBJ2-7, with 9 nucleotides matching TRBD1. The length of the CDR3 is 15 residues. V lost 1 base to trimming and J lost 5 bases; unmatched junction nucleotides: 6. Germline CDR1 and CDR2: MNHEY and SMNVEV (reference sequence). The CDR3 DNA reads as TGTGCCAGCAGTTTATTGGGCGGGACAGGGAACGAGCAGTACTTC. Amino acid sequence: CASSLLGGTGNEQYF.

This clonotype showed up many times. The rearrangement joins TRBV5-1 to TRBJ2-7, with TRBD2 matching over 7 bases. CDR3 length: 13 amino acids. V was clipped by 0 bases and J by 7 bases; unmatched bases: 4. Germline assignment: CDR1 SGHRS and CDR2 YFSETQ. CDR3 coding DNA: TGCGCCAGCAGCTTGGGCCTAGCGGATGAGCAGTACTTC. Translation: CASSLGLADEQYF.

This CDR3 reads CASSVTSGGENIQYF. The CDR3 DNA reads TGTGCCAGCAGTGTGACTAGCGGGGGTGAAAACATTCAGTACTTC. V gene TRBV12-3 or TRBV12-4 combines with J gene TRBJ2-4, with 12 bases fitting TRBD2. The CDR3 sequence is 15 residues long. With 5 bases clipped from V and 5 bases from J, the junction kept 4 bases outside the gene matches.

V gene TRBV4-2 combines with J gene TRBJ2-7; 11 nucleotides line up with TRBD2. Germline CDR1 reads LGHNA; CDR2 reads YNFKEQ. The ends lost 0 bases at V and 4 bases at J; junction bases unmatched: 5. The CDR3 is made up of 16 amino acids. The CDR3 DNA sequence: TGTGCCAGCAGCCAAGATCGGGCTAGCGGGAGGTACGAGCAGTACTTC. Its protein product is CASSQDRASGRYEQYF.

This clonotype has just a few counts. The chain carries TRBV2 and TRBJ2-4, with TRBD2 identical over 7 bases. CDR3 length equals 15 residues. Germline V gives CDR1 SNHLY, CDR2 FYNNEI. Trimming at V came to 7 bases and at J to 0 bases, leaving 6 bases not matched to a gene. The CDR3 region has the DNA TGTGCCAGCATGTTTTGGGGGGGAGCCAAAAACATTCAGTACTTC. Protein sequence: CASMFWGGAKNIQYF.

As DNA, the CDR3 is TGCGCCAGCAGCTTTTATTCGATAGGGCCAGATACGCAGTATTTT. Its protein product is CASSFYSIGPDTQYF. The genes are TRBV5-1 and TRBJ2-3, with D unclear. CDR1 and CDR2 from the germline V gene are SGHRS and YFSETQ. CDR3 length equals 15 residues. The germline V and J ends were trimmed by 2 bases and 4 bases, with 14 bases remaining between them.

In this sample, this clonotype turned up many times. V gene TRBV11-2 combines with J gene TRBJ2-7; TRBD1 aligns across 8 bases. The CDR3 covers 16 residues. Germline V gene lookup returns CDR1 SGHAT and CDR2 FQNNGV. V was pared by 1 base and J by 5 bases, with 10 bases of the junction left unmatched. The CDR3 nucleotides read TGTGCCAGCAGCTTAGGACAGGGGATACGGTTGGACGAGCAGTACTTC. It translates to CASSLGQGIRLDEQYF.

The sample holds a few counts of this clonotype. The V gene is TRBV5-3, the J gene TRBJ2-1, with D possibly TRBD2 on 5 matching bases. TRBV5-3 is flagged as an ORF with uncertain function. Between the trimmed V and J ends, which lost 4 bases and 6 bases, there was a span of 20 bases. This CDR3 spans 16 amino acids. CDR3 sequence reads: CARSIRTSCYSNEQFF. The CDR3 DNA is TGTGCCAGAAGCATCCGAACTAGTTGCTATTCCAATGAGCAGTTCTTC.

This clonotype was counted only a few times. CDR3 bases: TGTGCCAGCAGTAGGACTAGCGGGAGGTCGAATGAGCAGTTCTTC. It specifies CASSRTSGRSNEQFF. V and J are TRBV6-6 and TRBJ2-1; 14 bases align to TRBD2. J was trimmed by 7 bases and V by 5 bases; bases with no gene match: 4. Germline CDR1 MNHNY, CDR2 SVGAGI (reference sequence). The CDR3 covers 15 residues.

This clonotype occurred many times. This chain connects TRBV20-1 to TRBJ2-1, with D unresolved. The CDR3 is made up of 14 amino acids. Trimming left V 3 bases short and J 2 bases short, with 11 bases between. The germline CDR1 and CDR2 sequences are DFQATT and SNEGSKA (reference sequence). As DNA, the CDR3 is TGCAGTGCTAGTTCCTACCAACCCTACAATGAGCAGTTCTTC. It specifies CSASSYQPYNEQFF.

This clonotype was observed at least ten times. J is TRBJ1-1 and V is TRBV20-1, with D possibly matching TRBD1 (5 bases). This CDR3 has 11 residues. V lost 1 base to trimming and J lost 11 bases, with 11 bases between them. The V gene's germline CDR1 is DFQATT and CDR2 SNEGSKA (reference sequence). The CDR3 DNA sequence: TGCAGTGCTAGAGCCCCCCCAGGGGCTTTCTTT. Translated: CSARAPPGAFF.

This chain connects TRBV20-1 to TRBJ1-5; D remains unclear. This CDR3 comprises 14 residues. V lost 4 bases, J lost 1 base, and 11 bases lay in between. Looked up from germline, CDR1 is DFQATT and CDR2 is SNEGSKA (reference sequence). CDR3 in amino acids: CSAITDTSNQPQHF. As DNA, the CDR3 is TGCAGTGCTATCACAGATACAAGCAATCAGCCCCAGCATTTT.

Ten or more counts support this clonotype. The chain employs TRBV7-9 and TRBJ1-5, with D unresolved. Germline loops: CDR1 SEHNR, CDR2 FQNEAQ (reference sequence). V lost 1 base, J lost 5 bases, and 3 bases lay in between. The CDR3 length is 12 residues. CDR3 in DNA: TGTGCCAGCAGCTTAGAATATCAGCCCCAGCATTTT. It yields the protein CASSLEYQPQHF.

This clonotype was seen repeatedly, ten times or more. The chain links TRBV12-3 or TRBV12-4 to TRBJ1-1, with D possibly matching TRBD1 (5 bases). The CDR3 is 13 residues long. V lost 2 bases and J lost 6, with 10 bases in between. The CDR3 protein is CASSLSGGAEAFF. In DNA, the CDR3 is TGTGCCAGCAGTTTATCGGGGGGAGCTGAAGCTTTCTTT.

This clonotype has more than one count but fewer than ten. The genes are TRBV10-2 and TRBJ1-5; D is undetermined. Germline values: CDR1 WSHSY, CDR2 SAAADI. The CDR3 runs to 11 residues. V dropped 4 bases and J dropped 6 bases, with 4 bases sitting between them. CDR3 nucleotide sequence: TGCGCCAGCAGTGTTGGTCAGCCCCAGCATTTT. This gives the protein CASSVGQPQHF.

This chain links TRBV5-6 with TRBJ2-5; D unclear. Deletions cut 2 bases from V and 3 bases from J, with 8 bases between. CDR3 length equals 13 residues. Germline CDR1 and CDR2: SGHDT and YYEEEE. CDR3 nucleotide sequence: TGTGCCAGCAGCTTTGGGCGGAAAGAGACCCAGTACTTC. Its protein is CASSFGRKETQYF.

This clonotype occurred a few times. J is TRBJ2-3 and V is TRBV30; D unresolved. This CDR3 is 11 amino acids long. Trimming stripped 2 bases from V and 4 bases from J, with 4 bases between. CDR1 and CDR2 from the germline V gene are GTSNPN and SVGIG (reference sequence). The CDR3 is CAWSTSDTQYF. DNA of the CDR3: TGTGCCTGGAGTACTTCAGATACGCAGTATTTT.

V is TRBV20-1 and J is TRBJ2-7; TRBD2 aligns across 7 bases. In germline, CDR1 is DFQATT, CDR2 SNEGSKA (reference sequence). The CDR3 totals 13 residues. V lost 6 bases and J lost 0; bases outside the gene matches: 5. CDR3 sequence: CSARRESSYEQYF. CDR3 sequence (DNA): TGCAGTGCAAGGCGGGAGTCCTCCTACGAGCAGTACTTC.

The chain is built from TRBV12-3 or TRBV12-4 and TRBJ2-1; 7 nucleotides align to TRBD2. This CDR3 comprises 12 residues. The V gene end was trimmed by 7 bases and the J gene end by 10 bases; junction bases not matched to a gene: 7. The CDR3 nucleotides are TGTGCCAGCAACCCACGAGCGGGAGAGCAGTTCTTC. Residues: CASNPRAGEQFF.

The J gene is TRBJ2-7, the V gene TRBV4-1, with 8 bases fitting TRBD2. The CDR3 totals 16 residues. V was clipped by 3 bases and J by 7 bases; unmatched bases: 14. The V gene's germline CDR1 is MGHRA and CDR2 YSYEKL. CDR3 DNA: TGCGCCAGCAGCCACCCTCCCCACCCGACTAGCGATGAGCAGTACTTC. This encodes CASSHPPHPTSDEQYF.

CDR3 sequence (DNA): TGTGCCAGCAGTTACGAATTAGCAGGTCAGCCCCAGCATTTT. It yields the protein CASSYELAGQPQHF. V is TRBV6-2 or TRBV6-3 and J is TRBJ1-5; D not certain. The CDR3 length is 14 residues. V was cut by 2 bases and J by 6 bases, with 11 bases left in between. Per the germline V gene, CDR1 is MNHEY and CDR2 is SVGEGT.